These T cell receptor beta chains were read from a single sample in a study of cytomegalovirus exposure and HLA in healthy donors. Only in-frame clones appear in the TCRdb table, and some are missing; sequencing was by immunoSEQ multiplex PCR. The sample carries approximately 150,000 clones, roughly 72% recorded once. The sample was PBMCs. The source is a man aged 40-50 years in good health and CMV-seronegative. Each CDR3 is given with its conserved first and last residue. A D gene is named only where the DNA matches it firmly. Size values are once, few and many counts, or a class for expanded clones, and some rows have none.

TRBD1 | TRBJ1-5 | TRBV2 | - | TGTGCCAGCAGTGAAAGGGGGCCAGATCGATCACCCCAGCATTTT | CASSERGPDRSPQHF
TRBD1 | TRBJ1-1 | TRBV5-1 | - | TGCGCCAGCAGCACTAAACAGGGGAGCATGAACACTGAAGCTTTCTTT | CASSTKQGSMNTEAFF
TRBD1 | TRBJ1-2 | TRBV27 | - | TGTGCCAGCAGTCAGGACAGGGGGCCAGGGGGCTACACCTTC | CASSQDRGPGGYTF
TRBD2 | TRBJ2-2 | TRBV4-2 | few | TGTGCCAGCAGCCAAGAAGGCGGGGGAAGTAGCACCGGGGAGCTGTTTTTT | CASSQEGGGSSTGELFF
- | TRBJ2-7 | TRBV6-6 | - | TGTGCCAGCAGTACATACCAGGGTTACGAGCAGTACTTC | CASSTYQGYEQYF
- | TRBJ2-5 | TRBV11-2 | - | TGTGCCAGCAGCTTAAACTGGCAAGAGACCCAGTACTTC | CASSLNWQETQYF
- | TRBJ2-1 | TRBV5-1 | - | TGCGCCAGCAGCTTGGCCTCGGGAAATGAGCAGTTCTTC | CASSLASGNEQFF
TRBD2 | TRBJ2-7 | TRBV19 | once | TGTGCCAGTAGTGTGACTAGCGGGAAGGAATACGAGCAGTACTTC | CASSVTSGKEYEQYF
TRBD2 | TRBJ2-7 | TRBV9 | - | TGTGCCAGCAGCGTAGTAGCGGGAGGGCCCTACGAGCAGTACTTC | CASSVVAGGPYEQYF
- | TRBJ2-3 | TRBV5-6 | once | TGTGCCAGCAGCCCTCTTCTCGTCTCGGGGGACGGGGCAGATACGCAGTATTTT | CASSPLLVSGDGADTQYF
TRBD1 | TRBJ2-3 | TRBV5-1 | - | TGCGCCAGCAGCTTGGGGGTCACCGGGACAGCTAGCACAGATACGCAGTATTTT | CASSLGVTGTASTDTQYF
TRBD1 | TRBJ2-7 | TRBV9 | - | TGTGCCAGCAGGGAGACAGGGGGCGCATACGAGCAGTACTTC | CASRETGGAYEQYF
TRBD1 | TRBJ1-2 | TRBV9 | - | TGTGCCAGCAGCGTTATCCCGGGACAGGGGAACGTCTATGGCTACACCTTC | CASSVIPGQGNVYGYTF
- | TRBJ1-6 | TRBV30 | few | TGTGCCTGGATGACAGAAAATAATTCACCCCTCCACTTT | CAWMTENNSPLHF
TRBD1 | TRBJ1-2 | TRBV5-4 | - | TGTGCCAGCAGCTCCCTTGACAGGGAGGATGGCTACACCTTC | CASSSLDREDGYTF
- | TRBJ2-2 | TRBV11-2 | - | TGTGCCAGCCTTCGAACCAGCGGGGAGCTGTTTTTT | CASLRTSGELFF
TRBD1 | TRBJ1-4 | TRBV28 | - | TGTGCCAGCAGTCTACAGGGGGATGAAAAACTGTTTTTT | CASSLQGDEKLFF
- | TRBJ2-1 | TRBV14 | - | TGTGCCAGCAGTTTCACGAGCAGGCCCCTCTCCTACAATGAGCAGTTCTTC | CASSFTSRPLSYNEQFF
- | TRBJ2-2 | TRBV19 | - | TGTGCCAGTAGTATACCAGGGGAAAAGGCCACCGGGGAGCTGTTTTTT | CASSIPGEKATGELFF
- | TRBJ1-1 | TRBV11-3 | few | TGTGCCAGCAGCTTAGACAGGGGAGAAGCTTTCTTT | CASSLDRGEAFF
- | TRBJ2-3 | TRBV5-6 | - | TGTGCCAGCAGCTTGGTTCCGGGAGATACGCAGTATTTT | CASSLVPGDTQYF
- | TRBJ2-5 | TRBV29-1 | once | TGCAGCGTTGCAGGGGCGCCGGAAGAGACCCAGTACTTC | CSVAGAPEETQYF
- | TRBJ2-5 | TRBV21-1 | - | TGTGCCAGCAGGCCCTGGAGTTACCAAGAGACCCAGTACTTC | CASRPWSYQETQYF
TRBD1 | TRBJ1-4 | TRBV18 | few | TGTGCCAGCTCGAACGGACAGGGGAAGGAAAAACTGTTTTTT | CASSNGQGKEKLFF
TRBD2 | TRBJ2-3 | TRBV10-1 | few | TGCGCCAGCAGTGAGTCCGCGGGAGGGCCCACAGATACGCAGTATTTT | CASSESAGGPTDTQYF
TRBD1 | TRBJ2-7 | TRBV5-4 | - | TGTGCCAGCACCCCCGGGACAGGGGGCTCCGAGCAGTACTTC | CASTPGTGGSEQYF
- | TRBJ2-1 | TRBV15 | - | TGTGCCACCAGCAGGGAGGGCTTTTCCTACAATGAGCAGTTCTTC | CATSREGFSYNEQFF
- | TRBJ2-5 | TRBV11-2 | - | TGTGCCAGCAGCATGACAGGAGAGACCCAGTACTTC | CASSMTGETQYF
- | TRBJ1-2 | TRBV7-9 | once | TGTGCCAGCAGCTTAAATAGTAATGCAGGGTGGGGCTACACCTTC | CASSLNSNAGWGYTF
- | TRBJ2-1 | TRBV9 | - | TGTGCCAGCAGCGCCCCCAGGTCGGTGAGCTCCTACAATGAGCAGTTCTTC | CASSAPRSVSSYNEQFF
- | TRBJ2-1 | TRBV11-2 | once | TGTGCCAGCAGCTTATCTAATGAGCAGTTCTTC | CASSLSNEQFF
- | TRBJ2-2 | TRBV5-4 | - | TGTGCCAGCAGCCCGACACAGGGACGGCGGGTGAACACCGGGGAGCTGTTTTTT | CASSPTQGRRVNTGELFF
- | TRBJ2-1 | TRBV14 | - | TGTGCCAAACGAGTTGAGCAGTTCTTC | CAKRVEQFF
- | TRBJ2-5 | TRBV11-2 | - | TGTGCCAGCAGCTTAGTCGACTTACAAGAGACCCAGTACTTC | CASSLVDLQETQYF
- | TRBJ2-5 | TRBV19 | few | TGTGCCAGTAGTACCAGACAGACCGGCGACCAAGAGACCCAGTACTTC | CASSTRQTGDQETQYF
- | TRBJ2-3 | TRBV1 | - | TGCACCAGCAGCCAACCGGGGGAACCTAGCACAGATACGCAGTATTTT | CTSSQPGEPSTDTQYF
- | TRBJ1-5 | TRBV6-5 | once | TGTGCCAGCAGTTATTACTCCACAGGGTTGGGGGAGCCCCAGCATTTT | CASSYYSTGLGEPQHF
- | TRBJ1-2 | TRBV28 | once | TGTGCCAGCAGCTCTAGTTCCTACACCTTC | CASSSSSYTF
- | TRBJ2-3 | TRBV5-1 | - | TGCGCCAGCCAGATCCGGGCGGGAATGAGCACAGATACGCAGTATTTT | CASQIRAGMSTDTQYF
- | TRBJ2-2 | TRBV10-3 | - | TGTGCCATCAGTACCGCTAGCTCGAACACCGGGGAGCTGTTTTTT | CAISTASSNTGELFF
- | TRBJ1-2 | TRBV27 | - | TGTGCCAGCAGTCCCCTCGGGGGTCACTATGGCTACACCTTC | CASSPLGGHYGYTF
- | TRBJ2-7 | TRBV21-1 | - | TGTGCCAGCAGCAAAGGGGGACTAGCGGGAGCCCCGAGCTCCTACGAGCAGTACTTC | CASSKGGLAGAPSSYEQYF
- | TRBJ1-5 | TRBV13 | - | TGTGCCAGCAGCTTAGGGGCTTACGGCAATCAGCCCCAGCATTTT | CASSLGAYGNQPQHF
TRBD2 | TRBJ2-7 | TRBV5-4 | - | TGTGCCAGCAGCCGGACTAGGGGACCCTACGAGCAGTACTTC | CASSRTRGPYEQYF
- | TRBJ1-2 | TRBV4-2 | - | TGTGCCAGCAGCCATCCCGGGACAAGCACGTATGGCTACACCTTC | CASSHPGTSTYGYTF